The 23 T cell receptor beta chains reported below all come from one sample, sequenced in a study of T-cell reconstitution after alpha-beta-depleted transplantation in children. Unique molecular identifiers were built into the TCRbeta library. TCRdb re-called the PCR reads through MiXCR, storing one row per CDR3 protein. The sample holds 190,000 or so distinct CDR3 sequences, 6% to 7% seen once. Here the sequenced sample was PBMCs from the stem cell graft donor, taken from the stem cell graft. All receptors come from a human donor who donated a stem cell graft to a child with Wiskott-Aldrich syndrome.

This clonotype was seen repeatedly, ten times or more. The CDR3 protein is CASSLVQGTSTEAFF. The CDR3, as DNA: TGTGCCAGCAGCTTAGTTCAGGGGACAAGCACTGAAGCTTTCTTT. The rearrangement joins TRBV7-8 to TRBJ1-1; D possibly corresponds to TRBD1 (6 bases). The CDR3 length is 15 residues. Germline assignment: CDR1 SGHVS and CDR2 FQNEAQ. V lost 1 base to trimming and J lost 4 bases, with 13 bases between them. Full variable domain (remainder filled in from reference TRBV7-8 and TRBJ1-1): GAGVSQSPRYKVAKRGQDVALRCDPISGHVSLFWYQQALGQGPEFLTYFQNEAQLDKSGLPSDRFFAERPEGSVSTLKIQRTQQEDSAVYLCASSLVQGTSTEAFFGQGTRLTVV.

V and J are TRBV27 and TRBJ2-1; 7 nucleotides agree with TRBD2. J gave up 4 bases and V 8 bases, and 17 bases lay outside the gene matches. This CDR3 has 17 amino acids. Looked up from germline, CDR1 is MNHEY and CDR2 is SMNVEV (reference sequence). As DNA, the CDR3 is TGTGCCAGCCGGGGTGAAAAAAGCGGGATGCCTTACAATGAGCAGTTCTTC. This sequence encodes CASRGEKSGMPYNEQFF.

This clonotype was found many times. This chain connects TRBV7-9 to TRBJ1-1; D ambiguous. Germline V gives CDR1 SEHNR, CDR2 FQNEAQ (reference sequence). The length of the CDR3 is 13 residues. Deletions cut 5 bases from V and 1 base from J, with 8 bases between. CDR3 DNA sequence: TGTGCCAGCAGCCCTGCACAGAACACTGAAGCTTTCTTT. As protein: CASSPAQNTEAFF.

This clonotype has ten or more counts. V usage is TRBV29-1 and J usage is TRBJ2-1; D unresolved. Germline V gene sequence: CDR1 SQVTM, CDR2 ANQGSEA. The CDR3 is 13 amino acids. Trimming left V 4 bases short and J 7 bases short, with 14 bases between. The CDR3 reads CSVARVEGNEQFF. CDR3 DNA sequence: TGCAGCGTTGCCCGGGTCGAAGGGAATGAGCAGTTCTTC.

This clonotype appeared many times. The chain has TRBV29-1 and TRBJ2-7; 7 positions match TRBD1. J was trimmed by 6 bases and V by 2 bases; bases with no gene match: 13. Germline V gene data show CDR1 as SQVTM and CDR2 as ANQGSEA. The CDR3 sequence is 15 residues long. This CDR3 reads CSVESRQGRSGEQYF. The CDR3, as DNA: TGCAGCGTTGAATCGAGACAGGGTAGATCGGGCGAGCAGTACTTC.

This clonotype was recorded at least ten times. The gene calls are TRBV9 and TRBJ1-1, with no clear D. Trimming shortened V by 3 bases and J by 1 base, and 4 bases separated the two germline ends. The CDR3 runs to 12 residues. Germline CDR1 is SGDLS and CDR2 is YYNGEE. The CDR3 spells CASSGKNTEAFF. CDR3 nucleotide sequence: TGTGCCAGCAGCGGTAAGAACACTGAAGCTTTCTTT.

J is TRBJ2-1 and V is TRBV6-5; no clear D. The CDR3 is 11 residues long. The germline V and J ends were trimmed by 2 bases and 10 bases, with 6 bases remaining between them. From germline, CDR1 is MNHEY and CDR2 SVGAGI. CDR3 nucleotides: TGTGCCAGCAGTTACGGTACAGAGCAGTTCTTC. The encoded protein is CASSYGTEQFF.

The V call is TRBV18, the J call TRBJ1-5; D is perhaps TRBD1 (5 bases). V dropped 3 bases and J dropped 7 bases, with 10 bases sitting between them. The CDR3 runs to 13 residues. Germline assignment: CDR1 KGHSH and CDR2 LQKENI. The CDR3 spells CASSPNWGQPQHF. In DNA, the CDR3 is TGTGCCAGCTCACCTAACTGGGGGCAGCCCCAGCATTTT.

This clonotype was seen at least ten times. The rearrangement joins TRBV29-1 to TRBJ2-5; the D gene is possibly TRBD1 (6 bases). CDR1 and CDR2 (germline): SQVTM, ANQGSEA. V lost 4 bases, J lost 0 bases, and 12 bases lay in between. The CDR3 is 14 residues long. The CDR3 region has the DNA TGCAGCGTTGGGCAGGGGCCTTACCAAGAGACCCAGTACTTC. This translates into CSVGQGPYQETQYF.

This clonotype was observed many times. The CDR3 is CASSLRGAANQPQHF. In DNA form, the CDR3 reads TGTGCCAGCAGTTTAAGGGGGGCAGCTAATCAGCCCCAGCATTTT. The genes are TRBV12-3 or TRBV12-4 and TRBJ1-5, with a tentative D call TRBD1 (6 bases). The V end lost 2 bases, the J end lost 4 bases, and 12 bases lay between the germline ends. The CDR3 totals 15 residues.

The sample holds many counts of this clonotype. The V call is TRBV6-5, the J call TRBJ2-2; D might be TRBD1 or TRBD2, each matching 5 bases. V was trimmed by 2 bases and J by 6 bases, leaving 7 bases between them. CDR3 size: 13 residues. Germline CDR1 MNHEY, CDR2 SVGAGI. This CDR3 is CASSYQGAGELFF. The CDR3 DNA reads TGTGCCAGCAGTTACCAGGGAGCCGGGGAGCTGTTTTTT.

This clonotype was seen repeatedly, ten times or more. The chain has TRBV24-1 and TRBJ1-1; tentatively, D is TRBD1 (6 bases). This CDR3 spans 15 amino acids. Trimming removed 2 bases from V and 0 bases from J, with 9 bases in between. Germline V gives CDR1 KGHDR, CDR2 SFDVKD. The CDR3 DNA reads TGTGCCACCAGTGATTCGGGGGCCCTGAACACTGAAGCTTTCTTT. It translates to CATSDSGALNTEAFF.

This clonotype came up many times. The chain combines TRBV5-1 with TRBJ2-2; D is ambiguous. The length of the CDR3 is 17 residues. V shed 0 bases and J shed 2 bases, with 14 bases lying between them. The germline gives CDR1 SGHRS, CDR2 YFSETQ. In nucleotides, the CDR3 is TGCGCCAGCAGCTTGGCCCCCCGGTCCGTAAACACCGGGGAGCTGTTTTTT. Its translation is CASSLAPRSVNTGELFF.

Ten or more counts support this clonotype. The V gene is TRBV28, the J gene TRBJ1-5; TRBD1 matches at 7 bases. The CDR3 totals 14 residues. Trimming took 1 base from V and 7 from J; bases not matched to a gene: 4. Germline loops: CDR1 MDHEN, CDR2 SYDVKM. This CDR3 is CASSLSGGWQPQHF. DNA of the CDR3: TGTGCCAGCAGTTTATCAGGGGGTTGGCAGCCCCAGCATTTT.

In its sample, this clonotype was seen many times. The chain joins TRBV20-1 to TRBJ2-1; 10 nucleotides align to TRBD1. The CDR3 sequence is 14 residues long. V trimming: 4 bases; J trimming: 4 bases; junction bases outside the gene matches: 4. Germline CDR1 and CDR2: DFQATT and SNEGSKA (reference sequence). In DNA, the CDR3 is TGCAGTGCTACTCGGACAGGGGGATACAATGAGCAGTTCTTC. It yields the protein CSATRTGGYNEQFF.

This clonotype turned up a few times. The chain is built from TRBV30 and TRBJ2-7; TRBD2 agrees at 8 bases. Looked up from germline, CDR1 is GTSNPN and CDR2 is SVGIG (reference sequence). The CDR3 totals 16 residues. The V gene end was trimmed by 4 bases and the J gene end by 3 bases; junction bases not matched to a gene: 14. The CDR3 region is CAWIAPGGTLIYEQYF. CDR3 bases: TGTGCCTGGATCGCCCCGGGGGGGACTCTGATCTACGAGCAGTACTTC.

This clonotype was observed at least ten times. The gene calls are TRBV29-1 and TRBJ2-2, with TRBD2 matching over 12 bases. V shed 4 bases, J shed 5 bases, and the junction held 8 bases outside the gene matches. CDR3 length: 16 amino acids. Germline CDR1 is SQVTM and CDR2 is ANQGSEA. For the CDR3, the DNA is TGCAGCGTTGGGGAACTAGCGGGGGGAGGGACCGGGGAGCTGTTTTTT. This sequence encodes CSVGELAGGGTGELFF.

This clonotype was seen many times. V usage is TRBV7-2 and J usage is TRBJ2-7; no clear D. Trimming removed 1 base from V and 0 bases from J, with 13 bases in between. The CDR3 loop spans 16 amino acids. Germline CDR1 is SGHTA and CDR2 is FQGNSA. The CDR3 spells CASSLDPGRSSYEQYF. The CDR3 region has the DNA TGTGCCAGCAGCTTAGACCCAGGACGGTCCTCCTACGAGCAGTACTTC.

This clonotype was detected many times. The chain uses TRBV5-1 and TRBJ2-7; perhaps TRBD2 as D (5 bases). CDR3 length: 14 amino acids. V was pared by 0 bases and J by 5 bases, with 12 bases between. Germline-derived CDR1 and CDR2 are SGHRS and YFSETQ. CDR3 bases: TGCGCCAGCAGCTTGGCATCTAGCATCCACGAGCAGTACTTC. Translating gives CASSLASSIHEQYF.

There are many counts of this clonotype. The rearrangement joins TRBV7-9 to TRBJ2-3, with no clear D. The germline gives CDR1 SEHNR, CDR2 FQNEAQ (reference sequence). This CDR3 is built from 13 residues. V lost 7 bases, J lost 2 bases, and 10 bases lay in between. Written as DNA, the CDR3 is TGTGCCAGCACCTTTCTCCCCACAGATACGCAGTATTTT. Its translation: CASTFLPTDTQYF.

This clonotype was observed many times. This chain connects TRBV12-3 or TRBV12-4 to TRBJ1-5; tentative D call: TRBD1 (6 bases). CDR3 size: 17 residues. The V end lost 5 bases, the J end lost 0 bases, and 17 bases lay between the germline ends. CDR3 nucleotide sequence: TGTGCCAGCAGTACAAACCCCGGGACACATAGCAATCAGCCCCAGCATTTT. Amino acid sequence: CASSTNPGTHSNQPQHF.

In its sample, this clonotype was seen many times. The chain employs TRBV3-1 and TRBJ1-3, with TRBD1 matching 7 bases. V shed 6 bases, J shed 0 bases, and the junction held 5 bases outside the gene matches. The length of the CDR3 is 15 residues. From germline, CDR1 is LGHDT and CDR2 YNNKEL (reference sequence). The chain's CDR3 is CASRAGQFSGNTIYF. CDR3 nucleotides: TGTGCCAGCAGGGCGGGACAGTTCTCTGGAAACACCATATATTTT. The full variable domain, in which reference TRBV3-1 and TRBJ1-3 provide the parts outside the CDR3, is DTAVSQTPKYLVTQMGNDKSIKCEQNLGHDTMYWYKQDSKKFLKIMFSYNNKELIINETVPNRFSPKSPDKAHLNLHINSLELGDSAVYFCASRAGQFSGNTIYFGEGSWLTVV.

This clonotype has ten or more counts. The chain is built from TRBV6-5 and TRBJ2-2, with D possibly TRBD1 on 5 matching bases. The V gene lost 2 bases and the J gene lost 6 bases, with 13 bases spanning the gap. The CDR3 is 15 residues long. CDR1 is MNHEY and CDR2 is SVGAGI in the germline V gene. CDR3 in DNA: TGTGCCAGCAGTTACGCGAAGGGGTTGGCCGGGGAGCTGTTTTTT. It specifies CASSYAKGLAGELFF.